The 23 T cell receptor beta chains below were found in one sample sequenced in a study of cytomegalovirus exposure and HLA in healthy donors. Primers included in the PCR were 60 Vbeta and 13 Jbeta primers. Libraries were prepared by immunoSEQ multiplex PCR; TCRdb keeps only in-frame clonotypes and omits some of them. The sample contains fewer than 200,000 clones, roughly four fifths of which appear only once. Sequenced input: PBMCs. Receptors originate from a man in his late teens or twenties in good health and CMV-seronegative.

This clone appeared once. V usage is TRBV2 and J usage is TRBJ2-1; 9 positions match TRBD2. The CDR3 length is 15 residues. With V trimmed by 6 bases and J by 4 bases, 7 bases remained unmatched. Per germline, CDR1 SNHLY and CDR2 FYNNEI. CDR3 region: CASRIAGEGYNEQFF. The DNA for the CDR3 is TGTGCCAGCAGGATAGCGGGAGAAGGTTACAATGAGCAGTTCTTC.

This clone occurred a few times. The V and J genes are TRBV19 and TRBJ2-1; 9 nucleotides align to TRBD2. The germline V gene encodes CDR1 LNHDA and CDR2 SQIVND (reference sequence). V was clipped by 0 bases and J by 10 bases; unmatched bases: 4. The CDR3 runs 14 residues. The CDR3 is CASSIDAGGGEQFF. CDR3 sequence (DNA): TGTGCCAGTAGTATAGATGCGGGAGGGGGAGAGCAGTTCTTC.

This rearrangement joins TRBV28 to TRBJ2-7; 7 bases map to TRBD1. Losses at the gene ends were 5 bases for V and 3 bases for J; bases not matched to a gene: 4. The CDR3 has 13 amino acids. Germline V gives CDR1 MDHEN, CDR2 SYDVKM. CDR3 amino acids: CASSPGQVYEQYF. The CDR3 DNA is TGTGCCAGCAGTCCAGGACAGGTCTACGAGCAGTACTTC.

The genes are TRBV5-5 and TRBJ2-7; 15 bases are shared with TRBD2. With V trimmed by 3 bases and J by 5 bases, 9 bases remained unmatched. Germline CDR1 SGHKS, CDR2 YYEKEE (reference sequence). The CDR3 covers 17 residues. The CDR3 sequence is CASSSFGTSGRQDEQYF. In DNA, the CDR3 is TGTGCCAGCAGCTCCTTCGGGACTAGCGGGAGGCAGGACGAGCAGTACTTC.

The chain carries TRBV5-1 and TRBJ1-1; TRBD1 is a possible D gene (5 bases). Trimming pared 3 bases from V and 6 bases from J, leaving 12 bases between. The CDR3 sequence is 13 residues long. The germline gives CDR1 SGHRS, CDR2 YFSETQ. In DNA, the CDR3 is TGCGCCAGCAGCTCCCAGGGTCTGCCTGAAGCTTTCTTT. Translating it yields CASSSQGLPEAFF.

The chain is built from TRBV5-4 and TRBJ2-2; D gene unclear. The V end was cut by 2 bases, the J end by 2 bases, with 7 bases between. Germline V gene lookup returns CDR1 SGHNT and CDR2 YYREEE (reference sequence). The CDR3 sequence is 14 residues long. This CDR3 reads CASSFIVNTGELFF. CDR3 in DNA: TGTGCCAGCAGCTTCATAGTTAACACCGGGGAGCTGTTTTTT.

This chain uses TRBV6-1 with TRBJ1-2; TRBD1 is a possible D gene (5 bases). Trimming pared 1 base from V and 0 bases from J, leaving 6 bases between. Germline V gene data show CDR1 as MNHNS and CDR2 as SASEGT. The CDR3 consists of 14 residues. The CDR3: CASSEGGANYGYTF. CDR3 bases: TGTGCCAGCAGTGAAGGGGGGGCTAACTATGGCTACACCTTC.

The V and J genes are TRBV7-6 and TRBJ2-7; TRBD2 matches at 7 bases. Germline values: CDR1 SGHVS, CDR2 FNYEAQ. Losses at the gene ends were 0 bases for V and 6 bases for J; bases not matched to a gene: 8. The CDR3 sequence is 15 residues long. The CDR3 DNA reads TGTGCCAGCAGCTTAGCGGCGGGAGCTCCAGGCGAGCAGTACTTC. Translation gives CASSLAAGAPGEQYF.

The rearrangement links TRBV6-5 to TRBJ2-2; tentative D call: TRBD1 (5 bases). The germline V gene encodes CDR1 MNHEY and CDR2 SVGAGI. The CDR3 is 14 residues long. V was clipped by 5 bases and J by 0 bases, with 7 bases between them. The CDR3 DNA reads TGTGCCAGCAGTATGACAGCGAACACCGGGGAGCTGTTTTTT. Amino acid sequence: CASSMTANTGELFF.

This chain links TRBV27 with TRBJ2-1; the match to TRBD2 covers 7 bases. Unmatched junction bases numbered 9, after V lost 1 base and J lost 6 bases. The CDR3 totals 16 residues. Germline assignment: CDR1 MNHEY and CDR2 SMNVEV (reference sequence). The DNA for the CDR3 is TGTGCCAGCAGTTTATACCCCGGACTAGTTCGCAATGAGCAGTTCTTC. Protein product: CASSLYPGLVRNEQFF.

The V call is TRBV10-3, the J call TRBJ2-7; TRBD2 is a possible D gene (7 bases). V was trimmed by 10 bases and J by 5 bases, leaving 21 bases between them. CDR3 length: 14 residues. The germline V gene encodes CDR1 ENHRY and CDR2 SYGVKD. In nucleotides, the CDR3 is TGTGCCACGGGGGCTCCGAGCGGGACTAACGAGCAGTACTTC. Protein product: CATGAPSGTNEQYF.

J is TRBJ1-5 and V is TRBV7-2; D not certain. The CDR3 extends over 13 amino acids. Trimming shortened V by 3 bases and J by 6 bases, and 9 bases separated the two germline ends. The germline V gene encodes CDR1 SGHTA and CDR2 FQGNSA. As DNA, the CDR3 is TGTGCCAGCAGCTTGGCCCCAAGTCAGCCCCAGCATTTT. This encodes CASSLAPSQPQHF.

The V call is TRBV4-1, the J call TRBJ2-7; 9 nucleotides line up with TRBD2. Germline V CDR1 and CDR2: MGHRA, YSYEKL. The CDR3 is made up of 19 amino acids. J lost 1 base, V lost 3 bases, and 16 bases had no gene match. The DNA of the CDR3 is TGCGCCAGCAGCCAGCAGACTAGCGGAGGACCCCTCGGGTCCTACGAGCAGTACTTC. Translation: CASSQQTSGGPLGSYEQYF.

This chain links TRBV5-6 with TRBJ1-4, with D tentatively TRBD1 (5 bases). CDR1 is SGHDT, CDR2 YYEEEE, per germline. The CDR3 length is 17 residues. V lost 1 base and J lost 3, with 16 bases in between. The CDR3: CASSLYPQGVSNEKLFF. The CDR3 DNA reads TGTGCCAGCAGCTTGTACCCCCAAGGGGTATCTAATGAAAAACTGTTTTTT.

In this sample, this clone turned up once. This chain uses TRBV5-1 with TRBJ2-1, with 7 bases aligning to TRBD2. V lost 0 bases, J lost 12 bases, and 6 bases stayed unmatched. Germline values: CDR1 SGHRS, CDR2 YFSETQ. This CDR3 region has 13 residues. CDR3 sequence reads: CASSLALAEMQFF. The CDR3 DNA is TGCGCCAGCAGCTTGGCCCTAGCGGAGATGCAGTTCTTC.

V is TRBV25-1 and J is TRBJ2-6; 8 bases are shared with TRBD1. CDR1 and CDR2 (germline): MGHDK, SYGVNS. The CDR3 is made up of 18 amino acids. V shed 8 bases, J shed 0 bases, and the junction held 12 bases outside the gene matches. The CDR3: CASLGETGALSGANVLTF. The CDR3 bases are TGTGCCAGCCTAGGAGAGACAGGGGCCCTCTCTGGGGCCAACGTCCTGACTTTC.

The rearrangement uses TRBV19 and TRBJ1-1; D perhaps matches TRBD1 (6 bases). The CDR3 is made up of 13 amino acids. V lost 6 bases to trimming and J lost 10 bases, with 18 bases between them. Germline values: CDR1 LNHDA, CDR2 SQIVND (reference sequence). For the CDR3, the DNA is TGTGCCAGTAGCGAAATACAGGGTTTTGGAGCTTTCTTT. Translating gives CASSEIQGFGAFF. Full variable domain (remainder filled in from reference TRBV19 and TRBJ1-1): DGGITQSPKYLFRKEGQNVTLSCEQNLNHDAMYWYRQDPGQGLRLIYYSQIVNDFQKGDIAEGYSVSREKKESFPLTVTSAQKNPTAFYLCASSEIQGFGAFFGQGTRLTVV.

This clone has a single count. The chain couples TRBV5-1 to TRBJ2-6; 8 bases match TRBD1. Germline V gene data show CDR1 as SGHRS and CDR2 as YFSETQ. Trimming took 7 bases from V and 0 from J; bases not matched to a gene: 6. The CDR3 runs to 16 residues. CDR3 in amino acids: CASASGQGSGANVLTF. The CDR3 region has the DNA TGCGCCAGCGCCTCAGGACAGGGCTCTGGGGCCAACGTCCTGACTTTC.

This clone was seen only a few times. The gene calls are TRBV9 and TRBJ2-2, with 10 bases aligning to TRBD2. The germline V gene encodes CDR1 SGDLS and CDR2 YYNGEE. The CDR3 has 15 residues. With 3 bases clipped from V and 6 bases from J, the junction kept 5 bases outside the gene matches. CDR3 sequence: CASSGGLAVSGELFF. The CDR3 DNA follows: TGTGCCAGCAGCGGTGGACTAGCGGTATCCGGGGAGCTGTTTTTT.

The V gene is TRBV2, the J gene TRBJ1-5; D is undetermined. The CDR3 covers 15 residues. Germline lookup yields CDR1 SNHLY and CDR2 FYNNEI. V was clipped by 2 bases and J by 0 bases, with 8 bases between them. Here the CDR3 reads CASSEQNLSNQPQHF. The DNA of the CDR3 is TGTGCCAGCAGTGAACAGAACCTTAGCAATCAGCCCCAGCATTTT. Combining the CDR3 with reference TRBV2 and TRBJ1-5 gives the whole variable domain EPEVTQTPSHQVTQMGQEVILRCVPISNHLYFYWYRQILGQKVEFLVSFYNNEISEKSEIFDDQFSVERPDGSNFTLKIRSTKLEDSAMYFCASSEQNLSNQPQHFGDGTRLSIL.

This clone was counted only a few times. In DNA, the CDR3 is TGTGCCAGCAGTTACTCGGCAGGCATTTACTACGAGCAGTACTTC. Translation gives CASSYSAGIYYEQYF. The gene calls are TRBV6-5 and TRBJ2-7; D is undetermined. CDR1 is MNHEY, CDR2 SVGAGI, per germline. V was clipped by 0 bases and J by 3 bases, with 12 bases between them. CDR3 length equals 15 residues.

The V call is TRBV5-4, the J call TRBJ2-3; 10 nucleotides match TRBD1. The CDR3 loop spans 16 amino acids. Looked up from germline, CDR1 is SGHNT and CDR2 is YYREEE (reference sequence). V shed 5 bases, J shed 4 bases, and the junction held 10 bases outside the gene matches. The CDR3 bases are TGTGCCAGCAGACGGGCTGGACAGGGGGGACCAGATACGCAGTATTTT. Its protein is CASRRAGQGGPDTQYF.

The rearrangement joins TRBV4-1 to TRBJ2-7; D is uncertain. The ends were cut back, 1 base at V and 2 bases at J, with 12 bases in the middle. Germline V CDR1 and CDR2: MGHRA, YSYEKL. This CDR3 has 15 residues. In nucleotides, the CDR3 is TGCGCCAGCAGCCAAGTCGGGTCCCCCCCCTACGAGCAGTACTTC. Protein product: CASSQVGSPPYEQYF.